This passage covers 29 T cell receptor beta chains from one sample sequenced in a study of blood T cell repertoires in COVID-19. The table came from immunoSEQ multiplex PCR; TCRdb's copy has only in-frame clones and leaves some out. The sample has under 200,000 clones, approximately 83% seen once. Source material: peripheral blood. The receptors originated from a human donor in a cohort sampled during active COVID-19.

J is TRBJ1-3 and V is TRBV7-6, with TRBD1 matching 10 bases. The CDR3 is made up of 17 amino acids. Unmatched junction bases numbered 6, after V lost 4 bases and J lost 0 bases. Germline loops: CDR1 SGHVS, CDR2 FNYEAQ. This chain's CDR3 is CASSSRQGANSGNTIYF. The DNA for the CDR3 is TGTGCCAGCAGCTCCAGACAGGGGGCCAACTCTGGAAACACCATATATTTT.

V gene TRBV5-4 combines with J gene TRBJ2-7, with 11 bases aligning to TRBD1. The CDR3 sequence is 15 residues long. J gave up 2 bases and V 4 bases, and 5 bases lay outside the gene matches. Per germline, CDR1 SGHNT and CDR2 YYREEE (reference sequence). The CDR3 sequence is CASSPGQGAAYEQYF. The CDR3 nucleotides read TGTGCCAGCAGCCCTGGACAGGGGGCTGCCTACGAGCAGTACTTC.

The rearrangement joins TRBV19 to TRBJ1-5; no clear D gene. V dropped 1 base and J dropped 0 bases, with 10 bases sitting between them. CDR1 and CDR2 (germline): LNHDA, SQIVND (reference sequence). This CDR3 is built from 16 residues. The CDR3: CASSIVGRNSNQPQHF. CDR3 nucleotides: TGTGCCAGTAGTATAGTGGGCAGAAATAGCAATCAGCCCCAGCATTTT.

In nucleotides, the CDR3 is TGCGCCAGCAGCTTGGAGCAGGGGGCCAACACTGAAGCTTTCTTT. Amino acids: CASSLEQGANTEAFF. The V call is TRBV5-1, the J call TRBJ1-1; 8 nucleotides line up with TRBD1. Looked up from germline, CDR1 is SGHRS and CDR2 is YFSETQ. Trimming removed 0 bases from V and 2 bases from J; junction bases left unmatched: 3. The CDR3 length is 15 residues.

This clone appeared once. The chain links TRBV3-1 (or the pseudogene TRBV3-2) to TRBJ2-1; a weak D match, TRBD2 (5 bases). Germline V gene lookup returns CDR1 LGHDT and CDR2 YNNKEL (reference sequence). This CDR3 has 12 amino acids. Trimming stripped 3 bases from V and 10 bases from J, with 10 bases between. The CDR3 bases are TGTGCCAGCAGCCAGGAACCGGGAGAGCAGTTCTTC. It specifies CASSQEPGEQFF.

The rearrangement uses TRBV7-9 and TRBJ2-7; 10 positions match TRBD1. Germline lookup yields CDR1 SEHNR and CDR2 FQNEAQ (reference sequence). J gave up 2 bases and V 6 bases, and 7 bases lay outside the gene matches. This CDR3 region has 15 residues. In nucleotides, the CDR3 is TGTGCCAGCAGTCGGGACAGGGGAAAGCCCTACGAGCAGTACTTC. Translation gives CASSRDRGKPYEQYF.

V gene TRBV6-1 combines with J gene TRBJ2-1; 9 nucleotides align to TRBD1. Germline CDR1 is MNHNS and CDR2 is SASEGT. Unmatched junction bases numbered 8, after V lost 1 base and J lost 7 bases. CDR3 length: 16 amino acids. CDR3 coding DNA: TGTGCCAGCAGTGAAGGGGTGGTGACAGGGGGGAATGAGCAGTTCTTC. It yields the protein CASSEGVVTGGNEQFF.

The CDR3 loop is CASTRTSGTGANVLTF. CDR3 coding DNA: TGTGCCAGTACCCGGACTAGCGGGACTGGGGCCAACGTCCTGACTTTC. The chain has TRBV19 and TRBJ2-6; 12 bases fit TRBD2. Germline V lookup: CDR1 LNHDA, CDR2 SQIVND (reference sequence). This CDR3 has 16 amino acids. V lost 7 bases and J lost 2; bases outside the gene matches: 3.

V and J are TRBV5-1 and TRBJ1-1, with TRBD1 as a possible D gene (5 bases). The CDR3 contains 15 residues. Germline values: CDR1 SGHRS, CDR2 YFSETQ. V was trimmed by 4 bases and J by 4 bases, leaving 17 bases between them. The CDR3 loop is CASSPEAGFSTEAFF. For the CDR3, the DNA is TGCGCCAGCAGCCCGGAAGCAGGGTTCTCCACTGAAGCTTTCTTT.

The V gene is TRBV5-4, the J gene TRBJ2-7, with 7 bases fitting TRBD1. This CDR3 is built from 12 residues. The germline V gene has CDR1 SGHNT and CDR2 YYREEE (reference sequence). Unmatched junction bases numbered 0, after V lost 4 bases and J lost 2 bases. In DNA, the CDR3 is TGTGCCAGCAGCGGGACAGCCTACGAGCAGTACTTC. It encodes CASSGTAYEQYF.

The chain links TRBV11-2 to TRBJ2-7, with 9 bases lining up with TRBD1. V lost 7 bases and J lost 0; bases outside the gene matches: 1. The CDR3 spans 13 residues. The germline V gene has CDR1 SGHAT and CDR2 FQNNGV. CDR3 in amino acids: CASTDRGSYEQYF. In DNA, the CDR3 is TGTGCCAGCACGGACAGGGGCTCCTACGAGCAGTACTTC. Combining the CDR3 with reference TRBV11-2 and TRBJ2-7 gives the whole variable domain EAGVAQSPRYKIIEKRQSVAFWCNPISGHATLYWYQQILGQGPKLLIQFQNNGVVDDSQLPKDRFSAERLKGVDSTLKIQPAKLEDSAVYLCASTDRGSYEQYFGPGTRLTVT.

This clone was found once. The rearrangement links TRBV11-3 to TRBJ1-3; D might be TRBD1 (5 bases). Looked up from germline, CDR1 is SGHNT and CDR2 is YENEEA. This CDR3 comprises 19 residues. Trimming shortened V by 3 bases and J by 2 bases, and 23 bases separated the two germline ends. CDR3 loop: CASSFTRTRTCSPGNTIYF. Here the CDR3 DNA reads TGTGCCAGCAGCTTTACTCGGACACGAACTTGCTCTCCTGGAAACACCATATATTTT. Using reference TRBV11-3 and TRBJ1-3 for the parts outside the CDR3, the full variable domain is EAGVVQSPRYKIIEKKQPVAFWCNPISGHNTLYWYLQNLGQGPELLIRYENEEAVDDSQLPKDRFSAERLKGVDSTLKIQPAELGDSAVYLCASSFTRTRTCSPGNTIYFGEGSWLTVV.

The chain combines TRBV18 with TRBJ2-7, with 7 bases that match TRBD1. This CDR3 has 16 residues. Trimming at V came to 1 base and at J to 3 bases, leaving 9 bases not matched to a gene. The germline gives CDR1 KGHSH, CDR2 LQKENI. In nucleotides, the CDR3 is TGTGCCAGCTCACCACGTCCCCCCGGGACAGACTACGAGCAGTACTTC. It translates to CASSPRPPGTDYEQYF.

The chain employs TRBV2 and TRBJ2-7, with TRBD2 as a possible D gene (6 bases). Deletions cut 7 bases from V and 5 bases from J, with 18 bases between. CDR1 and CDR2 from the germline V gene are SNHLY and FYNNEI. The CDR3 extends over 14 amino acids. The CDR3 loop reads CASTYFAGRNEQYF. The CDR3 coding sequence is TGTGCCAGCACCTACTTCGCCGGGAGAAACGAGCAGTACTTC.

CDR3 in DNA: TGTGCCAGCAGTACAGGACCACTTTACAATGAGCAGTTCTTC. Its protein product is CASSTGPLYNEQFF. The chain uses TRBV6-5 and TRBJ2-1; D possibly corresponds to TRBD1 (5 bases). The CDR3 has 14 residues. Between the trimmed V and J ends, which lost 5 bases and 4 bases, there was a span of 12 bases. CDR1 is MNHEY and CDR2 is SVGAGI in the germline V gene.

V gene TRBV3-1 (or the pseudogene TRBV3-2) combines with J gene TRBJ2-5; 7 bases align to TRBD2. Germline lookup yields CDR1 LGHDT and CDR2 YNNKEL (reference sequence). V lost 0 bases, J lost 5 bases, and 9 bases stayed unmatched. CDR3 length: 16 residues. The CDR3 DNA follows: TGTGCCAGCAGCCAAGATTGGGGGGAGGGCCGTGAGACCCAGTACTTC. Translated: CASSQDWGEGRETQYF.

The CDR3 is CASTSAGAGGLFF. The DNA of the CDR3 is TGTGCCAGCACCTCAGCGGGGGCGGGGGGGCTGTTTTTT. V gene TRBV28 combines with J gene TRBJ1-4; maybe TRBD1 (6 bases). Trimming removed 7 bases at V and 14 bases at J, with 20 bases between. In germline, CDR1 is MDHEN, CDR2 SYDVKM. CDR3 length equals 13 residues.

V is TRBV9 and J is TRBJ2-3, with 7 bases lining up with TRBD2. Trimming cost V 4 bases and J 6 bases; bases outside gene matches: 8. This CDR3 spans 14 amino acids. CDR1 and CDR2 (germline): SGDLS, YYNGEE. The CDR3 DNA is TGTGCCAGCAGCCCGACTAGCACGGCGGATACGCAGTATTTT. Translated: CASSPTSTADTQYF.

A remark on this clone: The sample carries other DNA sequences with the same CDR3. The V gene is TRBV18, the J gene TRBJ1-5; 7 bases line up with TRBD1. Germline V gene lookup returns CDR1 KGHSH and CDR2 LQKENI. J was trimmed by 5 bases and V by 2 bases; bases with no gene match: 0. This CDR3 is built from 13 residues. In DNA form, the CDR3 reads TGTGCCAGCTCACCAGACAGGGATCAGCCCCAGCATTTT. It codes for CASSPDRDQPQHF.

The chain uses TRBV4-3 and TRBJ1-2; D unresolved. Germline-derived CDR1 and CDR2 are LGHNA and YSLEER. The CDR3 has 13 amino acids. Trimming cost V 4 bases and J 4 bases, with 10 bases left between them. CDR3 region: CASSRPGSYGYTF. DNA for the CDR3: TGCGCCAGCAGCCGTCCGGGGAGCTATGGCTACACCTTC.

The chain recombines TRBV5-1 with TRBJ2-7, with D perhaps TRBD2 (6 bases). The V gene lost 0 bases and the J gene lost 6 bases, with 13 bases spanning the gap. CDR3 length: 14 amino acids. Germline V gives CDR1 SGHRS, CDR2 YFSETQ. The CDR3 DNA reads TGCGCCAGCAGCTTGGATGGCGGGGCGGGCGAGCAGTACTTC. Protein: CASSLDGGAGEQYF.

The chain couples TRBV25-1 to TRBJ2-7, with 9 bases lining up with TRBD2. From germline, CDR1 is MGHDK and CDR2 SYGVNS. The CDR3 runs 16 residues. V was clipped by 0 bases and J by 5 bases; unmatched bases: 8. The CDR3 DNA reads TGTGCCAGCAGTGAATATTCGGGGACTAGCTACCACGAGCAGTACTTC. Translation: CASSEYSGTSYHEQYF.

The chain joins TRBV20-1 to TRBJ2-1; maybe TRBD2 (7 bases). V gave up 3 bases and J gave up 6 bases, with 12 bases separating them. The length of the CDR3 is 13 residues. Per germline, CDR1 DFQATT and CDR2 SNEGSKA (reference sequence). The chain's CDR3 is CSASSRGGNEQFF. CDR3 nucleotides: TGCAGTGCTAGTTCGAGGGGGGGCAATGAGCAGTTCTTC.

V usage is TRBV20-1 and J usage is TRBJ1-1; tentative D call: TRBD1 (5 bases). The ends were cut back, 3 bases at V and 3 bases at J, with 14 bases in the middle. The CDR3 loop spans 14 amino acids. The germline V gene encodes CDR1 DFQATT and CDR2 SNEGSKA (reference sequence). The DNA of the CDR3 is TGCAGTGCTAGTCCTGGGGCGAGTGACACTGAAGCTTTCTTT. Protein product: CSASPGASDTEAFF.

The J gene is TRBJ1-2, the V gene TRBV7-9; D is possibly TRBD1 (5 bases). Germline-derived CDR1 and CDR2 are SEHNR and FQNEAQ (reference sequence). The CDR3 has 12 amino acids. V gave up 6 bases and J gave up 6 bases, with 11 bases separating them. The CDR3 DNA reads TGTGCCAGCAGTTCGGAGACAGATGGCTACACCTTC. Its translation is CASSSETDGYTF. The whole variable domain, filled in from reference TRBV7-9 and TRBJ1-2, reads DTGVSQNPRHKITKRGQNVTFRCDPISEHNRLYWYRQTLGQGPEFLTYFQNEAQLEKSRLLSDRFSAERPKGSFSTLEIQRTEQGDSAMYLCASSSETDGYTFGSGTRLTVV.

The V and J genes are TRBV6-2 or TRBV6-3 and TRBJ2-2; D is perhaps TRBD1 (6 bases). The CDR3 contains 18 residues. Trimming shortened V by 2 bases and J by 0 bases, and 16 bases separated the two germline ends. Germline assignment: CDR1 MNHEY and CDR2 SVGEGT. The CDR3: CASSYPTGQRANTGELFF. CDR3 nucleotides: TGTGCCAGCAGTTACCCCACAGGACAGAGAGCGAACACCGGGGAGCTGTTTTTT.

The V and J genes are TRBV19 and TRBJ1-2; TRBD1 aligns across 7 bases. Germline CDR1 reads LNHDA; CDR2 reads SQIVND (reference sequence). The CDR3 length is 14 residues. Trimming removed 6 bases from V and 0 bases from J; junction bases left unmatched: 4. CDR3 coding DNA: TGTGCCAGTAGGGGGACAGCTACTAACTATGGCTACACCTTC. This encodes CASRGTATNYGYTF.

With regard to this clone: One junction end disagrees with the germline gene, perhaps due to a read error. This chain connects TRBV11-2 to TRBJ1-2, with TRBD1 matching 7 bases. The germline V gene encodes CDR1 SGHAT and CDR2 FQNNGV. The CDR3 totals 13 residues. CDR3 in DNA: TGTGCCAGCAACTTAGACAGGGCTAGGGGCTACACCTTC. Its protein product is CASNLDRARGYTF.

This clone was seen a handful of times. The chain links TRBV9 to TRBJ2-7, with 10 bases lining up with TRBD2. Germline assignment: CDR1 SGDLS and CDR2 YYNGEE. The CDR3 length is 16 residues. The junction had 9 bases not matched to a gene; V was cut back by 3 bases and J by 3 bases. CDR3 in DNA: TGTGCCAGCAGCGCCCCCCGGACTAGCGGCCTCTACGAGCAGTACTTC. It translates to CASSAPRTSGLYEQYF.